This T cell receptor (beta chain) was observed in a study of cytomegalovirus exposure and HLA in healthy donors. V trimming: 3 bases; J trimming: 1 base; junction bases outside the gene matches: 11. CDR1 MGHDK and CDR2 SYGVNS come from the germline V gene. CDR3 length: 18 amino acids. Findings and caveats of the study: Cytomegalovirus-associated TCR beta chains were listed, numbering roughly 150. In a later analysis, HLA-C alleles had the fewest associated TCRs, DRB1 alleles the most. Earlier results showed most TCR beta V segments being productive about 90% or about 30% of the time.

The PCR was carried out with 60 Vbeta primers and 13 Jbeta primers. TCRdb's copy holds only in-frame clones and misses some; the assay was immunoSEQ multiplex PCR. Altogether roughly 280,000 clones are present, roughly 70% being singletons, with the ten largest covering 2% to 2.5%. A remark on this clone: Its target is not known.

The source material was PBMCs. The genes are TRBV25-1 and TRBJ1-3, with 8 bases fitting TRBD1. This TCR came from a female donor in good health and CMV-seronegative. This chain's CDR3 is CASSDRDRKLLSGNTIYF. The CDR3 nucleotides read TGTGCCAGCAGTGACCGGGACAGGAAGCTTCTTTCTGGAAACACCATATATTTT. Full variable domain (remainder filled in from reference TRBV25-1 and TRBJ1-3): EADIYQTPRYLVIGTGKKITLECSQTMGHDKMYWYQQDPGMELHLIHYSYGVNSTEKGDLSSESTVSRIRTEHFPLTLESARPSHTSQYLCASSDRDRKLLSGNTIYFGEGSWLTVV.